Sequencing of this T cell receptor (beta chain) was carried out in a study of cytomegalovirus exposure and HLA in healthy donors. Findings and limits, study-wide: Accurate prediction of HLA-A and HLA-B alleles (for most subjects) was reportedly achieved from TCR beta sequences. Analysis was carried out at a later point, and it linked a missense DCLRE1C variant to TCR beta V- and J-gene trimming. With DRB1 most and HLA-C fewest, TCR association rates differed between HLA loci in a later analysis.

Worth noting for this clone: Its antigen is as yet unknown.

The PCR was carried out with 60 Vbeta primers and 13 Jbeta primers. Produced via immunoSEQ multiplex PCR; TCRdb's table is partial and in-frame only. Of 120,000 or so clones in the sample, more than 60% were seen once. Source material: PBMCs. The receptor was derived from a man aged 25 to 45 in good health and CMV-seronegative.

The CDR3 coding sequence is TGTGCCAGCACTGGTGGGAGTGTACACAATGAGCAGTTCTTC. This gives the protein CASTGGSVHNEQFF. The chain links TRBV2 to TRBJ2-1; a possible D gene is TRBD2 (5 bases). The CDR3 spans 14 residues. The germline V gene has CDR1 SNHLY and CDR2 FYNNEI. V lost 7 bases, J lost 5 bases, and 15 bases lay in between.